This paragraph reports one TCR beta chain. What it recognizes is unknown. V lost 6 bases and J 4 bases, leaving 12 bases between the germline ends. The CDR3 totals 13 residues. CDR1 and CDR2 (germline): MDHEN, SYDVKM. This was a deep-level run. Produced via immunoSEQ multiplex PCR; TCRdb's table is partial and in-frame only. The sample holds 1.4 million to 1.5 million clones; approximately 96% are singletons and the top ten take roughly 1.2%. These data are taken from a study of shared clonotypes between healthy human individuals. Study conclusions and caveats: Rarefaction analysis demonstrated incomplete sorted-subset sequencing notwithstanding large depth. The sharing of 5% to 6.5% of naive CD4 clonotypes was seen across a handful of donors.

The chain recombines TRBV28 with TRBJ1-1; unclear D gene. The receptor was derived from a man aged 25 to 40 in good health. The specimen sequenced was naive CD4+ T cells sorted from blood. As for subset: CD45RA+ positively selected. The CDR3 here is CASSYRRGTEAFF. The DNA for the CDR3 is TGTGCCAGCAGCTACCGCCGCGGCACTGAAGCTTTCTTT.